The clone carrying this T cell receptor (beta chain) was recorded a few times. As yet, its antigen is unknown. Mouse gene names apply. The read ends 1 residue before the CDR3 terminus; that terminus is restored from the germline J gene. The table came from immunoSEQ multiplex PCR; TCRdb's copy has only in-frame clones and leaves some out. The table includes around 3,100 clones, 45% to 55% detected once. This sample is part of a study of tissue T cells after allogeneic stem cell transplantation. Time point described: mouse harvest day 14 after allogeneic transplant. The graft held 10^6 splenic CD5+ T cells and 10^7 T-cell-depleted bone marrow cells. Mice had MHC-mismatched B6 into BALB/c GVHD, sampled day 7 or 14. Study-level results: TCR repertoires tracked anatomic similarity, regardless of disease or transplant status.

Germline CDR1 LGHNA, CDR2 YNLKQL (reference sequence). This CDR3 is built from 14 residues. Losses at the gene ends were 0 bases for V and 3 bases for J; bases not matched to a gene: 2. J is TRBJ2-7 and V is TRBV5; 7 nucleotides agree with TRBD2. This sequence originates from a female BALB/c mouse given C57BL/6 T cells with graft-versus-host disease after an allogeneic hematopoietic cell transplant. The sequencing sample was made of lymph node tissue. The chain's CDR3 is CASSQDPGGYEQYF. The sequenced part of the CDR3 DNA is TGTGCCAGCAGCCAAGACCCTGGGGGCTATGAACAGTAC.